Sequencing of this TCR beta chain was carried out in a study of tumor-infiltrating lymphocytes in primary liver carcinoma. The overall study: Yields of productive TCRbeta reads ranged from roughly 3.65 to 7.13 million per sample and were similar across tissue types.

The roughly 17-32 mg bulk tissue piece was not sorted before simultaneous RNA and DNA extraction. Primary liver carcinoma in the patients was surgically resected. The V end lost 3 bases, the J end lost 5 bases, and 14 bases lay between the germline ends. CDR3 length: 15 residues. Using a constant-region primer together with ProtoScript II reverse transcriptase, TCR beta cDNA was made from 500 ng of total RNA. Three nested multiplex PCR rounds, a slightly modified ARM-PCR, produced the libraries for TCR beta. PCR rounds one and two used TRBV1-TRBV30 forward primers with a C-beta reverse primer for approximately 11 cycles each. TCRdb reprocessed the multiplex PCR reads with MiXCR, giving one entry per CDR3 protein. The table has approximately 22,000 distinct CDR3 sequences, around 72% seen once.

This TCR was recovered from a man aged 35-49 years with primary liver carcinoma and hepatitis B virus infection. The sequenced sample consisted of liver tumor tissue from sampling region 1. Indicated subset: tumor region T1, superior pole. The chain combines TRBV12-3 or TRBV12-4 with TRBJ1-5, with D uncertain. CDR3 DNA sequence: TGTGCCAGCAGTTTTGGTCAAGAAAGCGATCAGCCCCAGCATTTT. It codes for CASSFGQESDQPQHF.